In this sample, the clone carrying this T cell receptor (beta chain) turned up many times. The antigen is not known. Regarding time point: sample taken at primary tumor resection. The donors, about 74 patients with untreated early-stage non-small cell lung cancer, provided the samples. The data were taken from a study of spatial heterogeneity in lung cancer. Whole-study findings and limits: Counts for ubiquitous and regional expanded TCRs went along with ubiquitous and regional nonsynonymous mutations, respectively. One measure, the expanded intratumoral alpha and beta TCR count, tracked tumor mutation counts.

V dropped 5 bases and J dropped 5; count of bases not matched to a gene: 1. CDR1 and CDR2 (germline): SQVTM, ANQGSEA. CDR3 length equals 11 residues. TCRdb analysed the 5' RACE reads with MiXCR anew, one entry per CDR3 protein. The table includes about 18,000 distinct CDR3 sequences, 5.5% to 8% detected once. This sequence originates from a female donor with early-stage non-small cell lung cancer. Material: lung tumor tissue, obtained at surgery. The chain couples TRBV29-1 to TRBJ1-2; 8 bases are a match to TRBD1. The CDR3: CSVRTGYGYTF. The CDR3 DNA reads as TGCAGCGTTAGGACAGGGTATGGCTACACCTTC.